The 2 T cell receptor beta chains presented below share a single source sample, sequenced in a study of Ad26.COV2.S vaccination and SARS-CoV-2 variants. TCRdb keeps only in-frame clones here, not all; method: immunoSEQ multiplex PCR. The sample holds approximately 240,000 clones; around 87% are singletons and the top ten take about 10%. Treatment defined: approximately 18 received Ad26.COV2.S at low or high dose, single or two shots; about 5 received placebo; per-sample allocation not given. Sampling occurred on day 63 after the first vaccine or placebo injection. This specimen was peripheral blood, taken in a trial of Ad26.COV2.S vaccine versus placebo. Receptors originate from a person between 18 and 65 years old who received the Ad26.COV2.S COVID-19 vaccine or a placebo.

The chain has TRBV10-3 and TRBJ1-2, with 7 bases matching TRBD1. CDR3 length: 14 amino acids. V lost 5 bases and J lost 7; bases outside the gene matches: 10. Germline V gene lookup returns CDR1 ENHRY and CDR2 SYGVKD. CDR3 region: CAISRETGMSGYTF. CDR3 in DNA: TGTGCCATCAGTAGGGAGACAGGGATGAGTGGCTACACCTTC.

The chain employs TRBV24-1 and TRBJ2-1, with D perhaps assigned TRBD1 or TRBD2 (6 bases each). This CDR3 contains 18 residues. Germline V gene sequence: CDR1 KGHDR, CDR2 SFDVKD. Trimming left V 4 bases short and J 4 bases short, with 22 bases between. The DNA for the CDR3 is TGTGCCACCAGTGACCTCGGGGGCGGAGAGGCTAGGTACAATGAGCAGTTCTTC. It codes for CATSDLGGGEARYNEQFF.